This T cell receptor beta chain was found in a study of T cells in Graves' hyperthyroidism and ophthalmopathy (dated by TCRdb to between 2017 and 2020). Background for the entire study: Peripheral blood samples were taken at initial diagnosis, before any treatment was given. The 100 discovery patients were divided at random into training and test sets in a 7:3 ratio. To identify TCR V-J signatures that set the groups apart, the researchers used a discovery cohort of about a hundred patients, made up of roughly 40 with Graves' ophthalmopathy and some 58 with stable Graves' hyperthyroidism. After sampling, hyperthyroidism patients received methimazole starting at 30 mg daily, and ophthalmopathy patients received high-dose intravenous methylprednisolone. TCR Vbeta CDR3 sequencing of 120 to 150 peripheral blood samples (over 40 ophthalmopathy, about 80 hyperthyroidism and some 17 progressor patients) is reported in the paper. Thyroid tissue and blood T-cell repertoires from several Graves' hyperthyroidism patients were also compared in the study. Whether ophthalmopathy could be predicted prospectively was tested in an independent validation cohort made up of under 20 hyperthyroidism patients plus 17 patients who later progressed to ophthalmopathy. The paper as a whole reports these results and caveats: Blood samples also contained most of the expanded thyroid clonotypes (frequency above 0.001), which suggests that blood repertoires may reflect thyroid immune responses. No statistical method was used to set the sample size in advance, and investigators knew the group allocation. In validation, the model predicted progression to ophthalmopathy with approximately 69% sensitivity and approximately 74% specificity, a median of around six months before onset. In cross-validation, a model built on a 13 V-J signature told ophthalmopathy apart from stable hyperthyroidism with 87.88% sensitivity and around 83% specificity, and in testing the same model reached 80%/75%.

Deletion took 6 bases off V and 6 bases off J, with a span of 11 bases between the germline ends. Looking up the germline V gene (reference sequence) yields CDR1 MNHEY and CDR2 SMNVEV. The CDR3 has 13 amino acids, counting the end cysteine and phenylalanine. Only the CDR3 DNA stays, 39 bases, in frame from base 1. TCR beta CDR3 regions were amplified from RNA transcripts. For the first round of RT-PCR on the TCR CDR3, the HTBI primer set was used together with the Qiagen OneStep RT-PCR kit. The libraries were constructed in a second round of multiplex PCR and then size-selected and purified. Paired-end sequencing of the libraries was performed with 100 bp reads on an Illumina HiSeq2000. The published analysis was carried out like this. Raw data were processed with SOAPnuke, discarding reads with adapters, uncalled bases, mean Phred below 15, or no exact constant-primer or identifier match. High-quality paired reads were merged with COPE v1.2.5, and unique nucleotide sequences were defined as clonotypes. MiTCR v1.1 was used to align clonotypes to the IMGT TRBV, TRBD and TRBJ reference segments. Only V-J combinations with frequency above 0.0001, covering 99.2% of repertoires, were analysed. The TCS score was defined as F50 (clonal expansion) divided by E x V (chaos), with BLOSUM62-based TCRdist calculated between CDR3 peptides within each V-J. Welch's t-statistics and random forest reduced 500 to 550 V-J features to roughly 13, which were used in a naive Bayes classifier (R e1071). Using fastp trimming at Q25 and MiXCR clonotype assembly, TCRdb reanalyzed the public sequencing data and kept in-frame beta chains. Every distinct CDR3 protein forms one entry, paired with its most common genes and DNA. These V and J calls derive from TCRdb rather than the authors' analysis. Present in this sample are 400,000 or so distinct CDR3 sequences, more than 12% of which were seen just once. In total, the top ten clones hold 25% to 30% of the sample.

The sample holds a few counts of this clonotype. The antigen this receptor binds is unknown. The input lacks base qualities; no much larger clone sits a single base away. Ophthalmopathy patients had moderately to severely active disease, Clinical Activity Score of at least 3, NOSPECS grade of at least 4, and duration under 3 months. Patients with uncontrolled infections, other autoimmune diseases, pregnancy or lactation were excluded. Diagnoses relied on clinical symptoms, serum thyroxine and TRAb, thyroid ultrasound and orbital computed tomography. PBMCs were isolated from more than 9 ml of fresh peripheral blood by Ficoll-Paque density gradient centrifugation. Total RNA was extracted using Trizol reagent, and RNA quality was assessed on an Agilent 2100 Bioanalyzer.

The chain employs TRBV27 and TRBJ1-4, and TRBD1 may be the D gene, going by 6 matching bases. This sequence was found in a man in his fifties with Graves' ophthalmopathy. Sample: blood. The DNA reads as follows: TGTGCCAGCAGACAGGGAAGGGATGAAAAACTGTTTTTT. It is translated as CASRQGRDEKLFF.